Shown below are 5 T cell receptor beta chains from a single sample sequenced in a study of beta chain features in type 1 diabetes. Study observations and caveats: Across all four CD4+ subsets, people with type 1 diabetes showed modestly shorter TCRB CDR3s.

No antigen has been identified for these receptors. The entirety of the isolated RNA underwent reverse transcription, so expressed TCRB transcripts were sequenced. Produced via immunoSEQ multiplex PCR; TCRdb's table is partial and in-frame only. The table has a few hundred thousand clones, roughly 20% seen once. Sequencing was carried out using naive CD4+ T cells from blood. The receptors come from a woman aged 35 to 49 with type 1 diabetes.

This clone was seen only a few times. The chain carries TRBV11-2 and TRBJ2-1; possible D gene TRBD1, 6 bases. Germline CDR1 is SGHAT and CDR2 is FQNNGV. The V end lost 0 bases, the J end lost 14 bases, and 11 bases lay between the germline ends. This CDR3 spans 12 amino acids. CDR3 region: CASSLDRGMKFF. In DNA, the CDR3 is TGTGCCAGCAGCTTAGACAGGGGCATGAAGTTCTTC.

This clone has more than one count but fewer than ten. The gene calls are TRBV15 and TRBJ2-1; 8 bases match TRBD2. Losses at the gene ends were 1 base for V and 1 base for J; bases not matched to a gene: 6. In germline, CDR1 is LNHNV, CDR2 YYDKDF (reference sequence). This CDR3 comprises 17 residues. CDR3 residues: CATSRAKGLASYNEQFF. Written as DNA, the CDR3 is TGTGCCACCAGCAGAGCTAAAGGACTAGCTTCCTACAATGAGCAGTTCTTC.

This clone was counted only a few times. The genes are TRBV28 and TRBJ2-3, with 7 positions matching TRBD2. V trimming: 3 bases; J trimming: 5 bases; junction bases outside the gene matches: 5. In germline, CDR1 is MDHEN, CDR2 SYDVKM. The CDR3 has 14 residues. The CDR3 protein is CASSLTGGGDTQYF. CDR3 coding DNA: TGTGCCAGCAGTTTGACGGGAGGAGGAGATACGCAGTATTTT.

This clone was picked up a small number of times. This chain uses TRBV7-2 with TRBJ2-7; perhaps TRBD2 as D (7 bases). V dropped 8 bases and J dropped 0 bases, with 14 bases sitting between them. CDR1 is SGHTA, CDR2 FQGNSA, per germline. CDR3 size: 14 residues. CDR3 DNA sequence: TGTGCCAGCTCTCCGGGGGGCAGCTCCTACGAGCAGTACTTC. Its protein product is CASSPGGSSYEQYF. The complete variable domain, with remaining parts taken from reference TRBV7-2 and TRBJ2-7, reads GAGVSQSPSNKVTEKGKDVELRCDPISGHTALYWYRQSLGQGLEFLIYFQGNSAPDKSGLPSDRFSAERTGGSVSTLTIQRTQQEDSAVYLCASSPGGSSYEQYFGPGTRLTVT.

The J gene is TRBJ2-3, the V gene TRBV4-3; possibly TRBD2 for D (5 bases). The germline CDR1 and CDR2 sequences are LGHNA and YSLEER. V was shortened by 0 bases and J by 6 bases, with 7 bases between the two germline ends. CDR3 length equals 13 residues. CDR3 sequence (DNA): TGCGCCAGCAGCCAAGATTCGGGGGATACGCAGTATTTT. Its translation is CASSQDSGDTQYF.